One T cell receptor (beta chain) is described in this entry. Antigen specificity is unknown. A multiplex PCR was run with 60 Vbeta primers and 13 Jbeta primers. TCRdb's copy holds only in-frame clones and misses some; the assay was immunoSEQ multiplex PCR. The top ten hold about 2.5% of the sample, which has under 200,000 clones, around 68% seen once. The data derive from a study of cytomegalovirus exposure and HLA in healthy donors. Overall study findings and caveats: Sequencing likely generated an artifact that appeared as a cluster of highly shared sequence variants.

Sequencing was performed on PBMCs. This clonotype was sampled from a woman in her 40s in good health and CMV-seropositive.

The CDR3 DNA sequence: TGTGCCAGCAGTGAGGGAGAGACCCAGTACTTC. It yields the protein CASSEGETQYF. This chain uses TRBV28 with TRBJ2-5, with D perhaps TRBD2 (5 bases). The CDR3 is 11 amino acids. Trimming removed 5 bases from V and 4 bases from J, with 5 bases in between. Per the germline V gene, CDR1 is MDHEN and CDR2 is SYDVKM.